Below are 4 T cell receptor beta chains sequenced from a single sample in a study of T cell responses to AZD1222 COVID-19 vaccine. TCRdb keeps only in-frame clones here, not all; method: immunoSEQ multiplex PCR. The table records 150,000 or so clones, around 90% of them present only once. Sequencing used peripheral blood, obtained on day 0 of AZD1222 vaccination. These receptors all come from an adult in good health.

The chain combines TRBV7-6 with TRBJ1-2; TRBD1 aligns across 12 bases. With 4 bases clipped from V and 8 bases from J, the junction kept 14 bases outside the gene matches. CDR1 is SGHVS, CDR2 FNYEAQ, per germline. This CDR3 has 17 amino acids. CDR3 in amino acids: CASSSRVGQGATKGYTF. CDR3 coding DNA: TGTGCCAGCAGCTCGAGGGTGGGACAGGGGGCGACGAAAGGCTACACCTTC.

CDR3 region: CASSQAGQGTGELFF. The CDR3 nucleotides read TGTGCCAGCAGCCAAGCCGGACAGGGGACCGGGGAGCTGTTTTTT. The chain combines TRBV3-1 (or the pseudogene TRBV3-2) with TRBJ2-2; 9 nucleotides align to TRBD1. The CDR3 has 15 residues. J lost 5 bases, V lost 1 base, and 2 bases had no gene match. CDR1 and CDR2 (germline): LGHDT, YNNKEL (reference sequence).

Here the CDR3 reads CASSADRVLETQYF. The DNA of the CDR3 is TGTGCCAGCAGCGCCGACAGGGTGTTGGAGACCCAGTACTTC. The chain has TRBV7-2 and TRBJ2-5, with 7 bases matching TRBD1. Germline V gene sequence: CDR1 SGHTA, CDR2 FQGNSA. J gave up 5 bases and V 5 bases, and 8 bases lay outside the gene matches. This CDR3 comprises 14 residues.

This chain uses TRBV5-6 with TRBJ1-3, with D perhaps TRBD1 (5 bases). This CDR3 is built from 15 residues. The germline V gene encodes CDR1 SGHDT and CDR2 YYEEEE. Trimming removed 2 bases at V and 0 bases at J, with 9 bases between. The CDR3 reads CASSFYRSSGNTIYF. In nucleotides, the CDR3 is TGTGCCAGCAGCTTTTACAGGAGCTCTGGAAACACCATATATTTT.